These T cell receptor beta chains were read from a single sample in a study of blood T cell repertoires in COVID-19. Clones were read by immunoSEQ multiplex PCR, and TCRdb kept only the in-frame ones, dropping some. The sample records about 140,000 clones, 70% to 85% being singletons. Sequenced sample: PBMCs or T cells enriched from blood (not recorded which). The receptors here all came from a woman in her late teens or twenties who had been exposed to COVID-19. Both conserved end residues are part of each CDR3. The D gene is left open where the match is weak. For some rows the clone size is stated as once, few or many, or as a class when expanded; others skip it.

j_gene: TRBJ2-1
abundance: NA
v_gene: TRBV5-4
d_gene: TRBD2
CDR3nt: TGTGCCAGCAGCATCCGACTAGCGGGAGGCTCCTACAATGAGCAGTTCTTC
CDR3aa: CASSIRLAGGSYNEQFF

j_gene: TRBJ2-2
abundance: NA
v_gene: TRBV9
d_gene: NA
CDR3nt: TGTGCCAGCAGCGTATTGAGCGGGTCGAACACCGGGGAGCTGTTTTTT
CDR3aa: CASSVLSGSNTGELFF

j_gene: TRBJ2-5
abundance: NA
v_gene: TRBV4-2
d_gene: NA
CDR3nt: TGTGCCAGCAGCCGGACATCGGCGGAGACCCAGTACTTC
CDR3aa: CASSRTSAETQYF

j_gene: TRBJ1-5
abundance: NA
v_gene: TRBV18
d_gene: NA
CDR3nt: TGTGCCAGCTCGCGACAGGATTCGGATCAGCCCCAGCATTTT
CDR3aa: CASSRQDSDQPQHF

j_gene: TRBJ1-2
abundance: NA
v_gene: TRBV2
d_gene: NA
CDR3nt: TGTGCCAGCAGAACAGACAACTATGGCTACACCTTC
CDR3aa: CASRTDNYGYTF

j_gene: TRBJ1-4
abundance: NA
v_gene: TRBV27
d_gene: NA
CDR3nt: TGTGCCAGCAGTCTGGACGGATTTGGGACACCAACTAATGAAAAACTGTTTTTT
CDR3aa: CASSLDGFGTPTNEKLFF

j_gene: TRBJ2-1
abundance: NA
v_gene: TRBV19
d_gene: TRBD2
CDR3nt: TGTGCCAGTAGCACGGGACTAGCGGGCGACTACAATGAGCAGTTCTTC
CDR3aa: CASSTGLAGDYNEQFF

j_gene: TRBJ2-5
abundance: NA
v_gene: TRBV2
d_gene: TRBD1
CDR3nt: TGTGCCAGCCGGGACAGACTGGGGGAGACCCAGTACTTC
CDR3aa: CASRDRLGETQYF

j_gene: TRBJ1-6
abundance: NA
v_gene: TRBV19
d_gene: NA
CDR3nt: TGTGCCAGTACACAGAGCTCCTATAATTCACCCCTCCACTTT
CDR3aa: CASTQSSYNSPLHF

j_gene: TRBJ1-2
abundance: NA
v_gene: TRBV6-5
d_gene: NA
CDR3nt: TGTGCCAGCAGTCCCGATTGGGGGGGCACTGGCTACACCTTC
CDR3aa: CASSPDWGGTGYTF

j_gene: TRBJ2-1
abundance: NA
v_gene: TRBV11-2
d_gene: TRBD2
CDR3nt: TGTGCCAGCAGCCCCGTTAGCGGGAACTCCTACAATGAGCAGTTCTTC
CDR3aa: CASSPVSGNSYNEQFF

j_gene: TRBJ1-2
abundance: NA
v_gene: TRBV27
d_gene: TRBD1
CDR3nt: TGTGCCAGCAGTTACCGGGACAGTCGGGGCTACACCTTC
CDR3aa: CASSYRDSRGYTF

j_gene: TRBJ2-3
abundance: NA
v_gene: TRBV5-1
d_gene: NA
CDR3nt: TGCGCCAGCAGCTTGGTCCTAGCGAACACAGATACGCAGTATTTT
CDR3aa: CASSLVLANTDTQYF

j_gene: TRBJ1-2
abundance: NA
v_gene: TRBV28
d_gene: TRBD1
CDR3nt: TGTGCCAGCAGCCCCGACAGGGTACGAGGCTACACCTTC
CDR3aa: CASSPDRVRGYTF

j_gene: TRBJ1-2
abundance: NA
v_gene: TRBV18
d_gene: TRBD1
CDR3nt: TGTGCCAGCTCACCAGCCTGGACAGGGGAAACAAAGGGCTACACCTTC
CDR3aa: CASSPAWTGETKGYTF

j_gene: TRBJ2-1
abundance: NA
v_gene: TRBV5-1
d_gene: NA
CDR3nt: TGCGCCAGCAGCTTAACTCCTCTCTCCTACAATGAGCAGTTCTTC
CDR3aa: CASSLTPLSYNEQFF

j_gene: TRBJ1-5
abundance: NA
v_gene: TRBV18
d_gene: TRBD1
CDR3nt: TGTGCCAGCTCAGAAGGGACAGATCAGCCCCAGCATTTT
CDR3aa: CASSEGTDQPQHF

j_gene: TRBJ2-1
abundance: NA
v_gene: TRBV19
d_gene: NA
CDR3nt: TGTGCCAGTAGTGGAGGAGGAAGCTCAAGCTCCTACAATGAGCAGTTCTTC
CDR3aa: CASSGGGSSSSYNEQFF

j_gene: TRBJ1-5
abundance: once
v_gene: TRBV27
d_gene: NA
CDR3nt: TGTGCCAGCAGTGCCCACAGTCTCAATCAGCCCCAGCATTTT
CDR3aa: CASSAHSLNQPQHF

j_gene: TRBJ2-7
abundance: NA
v_gene: TRBV10-3
d_gene: TRBD2
CDR3nt: TGTGCCATCCGTCCTCTTAGCGGGAGTATGGACGAGCAGTACTTC
CDR3aa: CAIRPLSGSMDEQYF

j_gene: TRBJ2-7
abundance: NA
v_gene: TRBV15
d_gene: TRBD2
CDR3nt: TGTGCCACCAGCAGAGCCCTAGCGGTCTACGAGCAGTACTTC
CDR3aa: CATSRALAVYEQYF

j_gene: TRBJ1-3
abundance: NA
v_gene: TRBV9
d_gene: TRBD1
CDR3nt: TGTGCCAGCAGCGCCCGACAGGGCAACTCTGGAAACACCATATATTTT
CDR3aa: CASSARQGNSGNTIYF

j_gene: TRBJ2-7
abundance: few
v_gene: TRBV18
d_gene: NA
CDR3nt: TGTGCCAGCTCCCTCGACAGTTCCTACGAGCAGTACTTC
CDR3aa: CASSLDSSYEQYF

j_gene: TRBJ1-1
abundance: NA
v_gene: TRBV19
d_gene: NA
CDR3nt: TGTGCCAGTAGCCCGTCCCCCGGGACTCCATTAAAGGCTTTCTTT
CDR3aa: CASSPSPGTPLKAFF

j_gene: TRBJ2-3
abundance: once
v_gene: TRBV11-2
d_gene: NA
CDR3nt: TGTGCCAGCAGCCTTAGCGGTGTCACAGATACGCAGTATTTT
CDR3aa: CASSLSGVTDTQYF

j_gene: TRBJ1-6
abundance: once
v_gene: TRBV7-9
d_gene: NA
CDR3nt: TGTGCCAGCAGCTTCCCTTGGGGGGAATCTTCACCCCTCCACTTT
CDR3aa: CASSFPWGESSPLHF

j_gene: TRBJ2-6
abundance: NA
v_gene: TRBV18
d_gene: NA
CDR3nt: TGTGCCAGCTCACCAATAGGGGATGGGGCCAACGTCCTGACTTTC
CDR3aa: CASSPIGDGANVLTF

j_gene: TRBJ2-3
abundance: once
v_gene: TRBV10-1
d_gene: TRBD2
CDR3nt: TGCGCCAGCAGTGAGCTTGGGGAACTAGCGGGAGGTAGAGATACGCAGTATTTT
CDR3aa: CASSELGELAGGRDTQYF

j_gene: TRBJ1-4
abundance: NA
v_gene: TRBV19
d_gene: TRBD1
CDR3nt: TGTGCCAGTAGCGACCCCAGGGTCGGGACAGATCTTTTT
CDR3aa: CASSDPRVGTDLF

j_gene: TRBJ2-1
abundance: NA
v_gene: TRBV7-2
d_gene: TRBD2
CDR3nt: TGTGCCAGCAGCTTTGGGACTAGCGGGCCAGAGCAGTTCTTC
CDR3aa: CASSFGTSGPEQFF

j_gene: TRBJ1-4
abundance: NA
v_gene: TRBV4-3
d_gene: NA
CDR3nt: TGCGCCAGCAGCCATTATGTAGGGCGGGAGGAAAAACTGTTTTTT
CDR3aa: CASSHYVGREEKLFF

j_gene: TRBJ1-1
abundance: NA
v_gene: TRBV18
d_gene: NA
CDR3nt: TGTGCCACCGCCTCCAGTGAACGTACTGAAGCTTTCTTT
CDR3aa: CATASSERTEAFF

j_gene: TRBJ1-5
abundance: NA
v_gene: TRBV4-3
d_gene: NA
CDR3nt: TGCGCCAGCAGCCAAGATACGGTCTCAGGGAGGCTTCAGCCCCAGCATTTT
CDR3aa: CASSQDTVSGRLQPQHF